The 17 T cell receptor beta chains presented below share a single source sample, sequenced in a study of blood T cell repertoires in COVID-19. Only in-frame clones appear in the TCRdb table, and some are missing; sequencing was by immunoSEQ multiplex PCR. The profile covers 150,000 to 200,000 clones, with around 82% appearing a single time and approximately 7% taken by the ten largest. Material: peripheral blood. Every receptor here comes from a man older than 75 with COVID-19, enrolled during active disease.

The CDR3 nucleotides read TGTGCCAGCAGCCCCCTGGGAGCGGGGGGGTCCTACAATGAGCAGTTCTTC. As protein: CASSPLGAGGSYNEQFF. This chain links TRBV11-2 with TRBJ2-1; TRBD2 agrees at 10 bases. This CDR3 has 17 residues. The V and J ends lost 5 bases and 1 base, in that order; junction bases with no gene match: 8. The germline CDR1 and CDR2 sequences are SGHAT and FQNNGV.

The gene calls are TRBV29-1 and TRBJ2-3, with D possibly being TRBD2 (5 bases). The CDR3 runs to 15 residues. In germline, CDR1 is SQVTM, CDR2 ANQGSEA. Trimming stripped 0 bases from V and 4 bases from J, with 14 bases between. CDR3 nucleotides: TGCAGCGTTGAAGATAGTGTCTCGGAGGCAGATACGCAGTATTTT. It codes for CSVEDSVSEADTQYF.

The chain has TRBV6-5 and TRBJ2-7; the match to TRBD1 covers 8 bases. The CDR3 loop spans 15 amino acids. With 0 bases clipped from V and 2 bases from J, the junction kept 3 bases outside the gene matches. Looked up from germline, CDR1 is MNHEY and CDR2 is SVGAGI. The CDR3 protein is CASSYSRGRTYEQYF. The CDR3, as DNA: TGTGCCAGCAGTTACTCCAGGGGGCGAACCTACGAGCAGTACTTC.

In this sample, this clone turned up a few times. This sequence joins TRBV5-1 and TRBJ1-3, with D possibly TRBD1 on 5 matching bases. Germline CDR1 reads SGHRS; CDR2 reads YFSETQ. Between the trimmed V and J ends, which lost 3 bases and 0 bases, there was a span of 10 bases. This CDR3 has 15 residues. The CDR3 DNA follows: TGCGCCAGCAGCTACCAGGGAGGCTCTGGAAACACCATATATTTT. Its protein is CASSYQGGSGNTIYF.

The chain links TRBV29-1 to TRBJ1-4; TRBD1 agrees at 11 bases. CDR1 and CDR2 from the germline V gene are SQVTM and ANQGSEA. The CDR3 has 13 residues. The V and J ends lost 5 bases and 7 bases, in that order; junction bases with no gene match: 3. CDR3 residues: CSVTGTGGEKLFF. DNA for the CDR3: TGCAGCGTTACCGGGACAGGGGGTGAAAAACTGTTTTTT.

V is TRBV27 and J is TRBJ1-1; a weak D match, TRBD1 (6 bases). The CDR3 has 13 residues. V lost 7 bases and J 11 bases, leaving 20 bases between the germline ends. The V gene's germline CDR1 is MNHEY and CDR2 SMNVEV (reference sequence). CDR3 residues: CASTKVGGLRAFF. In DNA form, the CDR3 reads TGTGCCAGCACCAAAGTCGGGGGGCTACGGGCTTTCTTT.

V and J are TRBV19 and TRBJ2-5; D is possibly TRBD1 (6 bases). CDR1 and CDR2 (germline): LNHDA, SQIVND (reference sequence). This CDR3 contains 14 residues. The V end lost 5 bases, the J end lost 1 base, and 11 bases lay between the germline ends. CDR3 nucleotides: TGTGCCAGTAGTGCGAGGGGGTCCCAAGAGACCCAGTACTTC. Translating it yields CASSARGSQETQYF.

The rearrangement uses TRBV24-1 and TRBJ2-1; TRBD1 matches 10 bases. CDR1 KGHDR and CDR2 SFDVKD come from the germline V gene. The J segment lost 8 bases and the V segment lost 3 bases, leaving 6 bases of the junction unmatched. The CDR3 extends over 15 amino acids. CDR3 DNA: TGTGCCACCAGTGATAAAGGACAGGGGGGATATGAGCAGTTCTTC. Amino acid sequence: CATSDKGQGGYEQFF.

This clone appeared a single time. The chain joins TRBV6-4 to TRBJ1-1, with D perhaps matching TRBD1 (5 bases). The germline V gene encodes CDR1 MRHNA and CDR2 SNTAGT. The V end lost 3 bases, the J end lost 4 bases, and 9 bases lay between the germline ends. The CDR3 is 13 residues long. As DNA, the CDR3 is TGTGCCAGCAGTGAACAGGATCGCACTGAAGCTTTCTTT. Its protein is CASSEQDRTEAFF.

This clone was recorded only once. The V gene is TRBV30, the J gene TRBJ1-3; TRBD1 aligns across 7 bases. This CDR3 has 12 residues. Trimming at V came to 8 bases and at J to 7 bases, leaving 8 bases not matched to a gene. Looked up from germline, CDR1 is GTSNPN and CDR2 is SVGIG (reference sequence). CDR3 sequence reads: CAREQGSNTIYF. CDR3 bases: TGTGCCCGAGAACAGGGGTCGAACACCATATATTTT.

CDR3 sequence: CSVDGGYTF. CDR3 DNA sequence: TGCAGCGTTGACGGTGGCTACACCTTC. V usage is TRBV29-1 and J usage is TRBJ1-2; no clear D. CDR3 size: 9 residues. Trimming took 3 bases from V and 7 from J, leaving 3 bases between them. Germline assignment: CDR1 SQVTM and CDR2 ANQGSEA. The whole variable domain, filled in from reference TRBV29-1 and TRBJ1-2, reads SAVISQKPSRDICQRGTSLTIQCQVDSQVTMMFWYRQQPGQSLTLIATANQGSEATYESGFVIDKFPISRPNLTFSTLTVSNMSPEDSSIYLCSVDGGYTFGSGTRLTVV.

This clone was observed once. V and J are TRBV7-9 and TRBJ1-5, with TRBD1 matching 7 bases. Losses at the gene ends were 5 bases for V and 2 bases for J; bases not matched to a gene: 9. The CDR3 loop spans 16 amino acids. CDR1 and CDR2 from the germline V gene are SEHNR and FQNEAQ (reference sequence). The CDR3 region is CASSPSGQGGNQPQHF. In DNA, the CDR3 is TGTGCCAGCAGCCCCAGTGGGCAGGGGGGCAATCAGCCCCAGCATTTT.

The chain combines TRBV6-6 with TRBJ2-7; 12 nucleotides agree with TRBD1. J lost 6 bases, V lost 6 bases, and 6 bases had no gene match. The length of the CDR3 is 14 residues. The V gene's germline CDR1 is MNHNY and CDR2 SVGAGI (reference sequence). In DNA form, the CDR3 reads TGTGCCAGCAGACTGGGACAGGGGGCGGTCGAGCAGTACTTC. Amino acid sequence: CASRLGQGAVEQYF.

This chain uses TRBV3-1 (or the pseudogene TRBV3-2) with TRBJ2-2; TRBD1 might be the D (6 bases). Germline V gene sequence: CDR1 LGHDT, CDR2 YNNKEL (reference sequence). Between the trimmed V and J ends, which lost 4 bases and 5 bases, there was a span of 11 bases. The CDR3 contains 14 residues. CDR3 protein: CASSRITGTGELFF. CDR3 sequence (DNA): TGTGCCAGCAGCCGGATCACAGGGACCGGGGAGCTGTTTTTT.

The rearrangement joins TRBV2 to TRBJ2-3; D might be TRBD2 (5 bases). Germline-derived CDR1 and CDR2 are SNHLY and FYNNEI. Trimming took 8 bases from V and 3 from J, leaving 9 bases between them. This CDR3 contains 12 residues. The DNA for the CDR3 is TGTGCCAGCTTGGAGGAGACAGATACGCAGTATTTT. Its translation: CASLEETDTQYF.

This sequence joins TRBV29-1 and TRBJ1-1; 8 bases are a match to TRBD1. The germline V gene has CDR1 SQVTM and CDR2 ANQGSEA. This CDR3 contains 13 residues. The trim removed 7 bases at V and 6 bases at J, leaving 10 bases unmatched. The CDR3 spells CSGLTGATSEAFF. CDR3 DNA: TGCAGCGGCCTGACAGGGGCGACCTCTGAAGCTTTCTTT.

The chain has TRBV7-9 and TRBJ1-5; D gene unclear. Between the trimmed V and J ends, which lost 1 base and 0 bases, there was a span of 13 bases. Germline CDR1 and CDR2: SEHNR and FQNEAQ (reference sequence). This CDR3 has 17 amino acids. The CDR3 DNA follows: TGTGCCAGCAGCTTAGGCGGAATATCCGATAGCAATCAGCCCCAGCATTTT. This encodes CASSLGGISDSNQPQHF. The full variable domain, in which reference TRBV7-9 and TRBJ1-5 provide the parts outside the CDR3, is DTGVSQNPRHKITKRGQNVTFRCDPISEHNRLYWYRQTLGQGPEFLTYFQNEAQLEKSRLLSDRFSAERPKGSFSTLEIQRTEQGDSAMYLCASSLGGISDSNQPQHFGDGTRLSIL.